This passage covers 23 T cell receptor beta chains from one sample sequenced in a study of T cells in Graves' hyperthyroidism and ophthalmopathy. RNA transcripts gave rise to amplified TCR beta CDR3 regions. In the first-round RT-PCR of the TCR CDR3, the HTBI primer set was used. TCRdb re-analysed the multiplex PCR reads in MiXCR, keeping a single row per CDR3 protein. Counted here are hundreds of thousands of distinct CDR3 sequences, 14% occurring once; the ten biggest clones make up 10% to 13%. The sequenced material came from blood. The receptors stem from a woman aged 18-35 years with Graves' hyperthyroidism.

A word on this clonotype: This sequence may be a read error, since a much larger clone differs from it by one base. V usage is TRBV2 and J usage is TRBJ2-5; D remains ambiguous. Germline loops: CDR1 SNHLY, CDR2 FYNNEI. V lost 6 bases and J 4 bases, leaving 6 bases between the germline ends. This CDR3 has 11 amino acids. DNA of the CDR3: TGTGCCAGCAGGGCGATAGAGACCCAGTACTTC. It specifies CASRAIETQYF.

This clonotype was counted ten times or more. The chain employs TRBV7-9 and TRBJ2-1; 9 bases line up with TRBD2. The ends lost 3 bases at V and 6 bases at J; junction bases unmatched: 6. Per germline, CDR1 SEHNR and CDR2 FQNEAQ (reference sequence). This CDR3 is built from 15 residues. The CDR3 protein is CASSFSAGGSNEQFF. In DNA form, the CDR3 reads TGTGCCAGCAGCTTCTCAGCGGGAGGTAGCAATGAGCAGTTCTTC.

The CDR3 sequence is CASRQSGGTDTQYF. For the CDR3, the DNA is TGTGCCAGCAGGCAATCGGGGGGCACAGATACGCAGTATTTT. The rearrangement joins TRBV7-3 to TRBJ2-3, with TRBD2 as a possible D gene (6 bases). CDR1 and CDR2 from the germline V gene are SGHTA and FQGTGA. V was pared by 6 bases and J by 1 base, with 11 bases between. The CDR3 has 14 amino acids.

This clonotype was observed many times. The chain carries TRBV27 and TRBJ2-1, with D perhaps TRBD1 (6 bases). The germline CDR1 and CDR2 sequences are MNHEY and SMNVEV (reference sequence). Trimming stripped 7 bases from V and 7 bases from J, with 14 bases between. This CDR3 contains 13 residues. The CDR3 DNA follows: TGTGCCAGCAAAAGGGGACAAATTAATGAGCAGTTCTTC. Amino acid sequence: CASKRGQINEQFF.

This clonotype was seen repeatedly, ten times or more. The rearrangement links TRBV30 to TRBJ2-5; 11 nucleotides align to TRBD1. The CDR3 is made up of 14 amino acids. Germline V CDR1 and CDR2: GTSNPN, SVGIG (reference sequence). V lost 0 bases, J lost 6 bases, and 3 bases stayed unmatched. The CDR3 DNA reads TGTGCCTGGAGTGTGGGACAGGGGGTAAAGACCCAGTACTTC. As protein: CAWSVGQGVKTQYF.

There are many counts of this clonotype. The V gene is TRBV6-1, the J gene TRBJ1-1; maybe TRBD1 (6 bases). Trimming took 5 bases from V and 4 from J, leaving 11 bases between them. This CDR3 is built from 13 residues. CDR1 and CDR2 from the germline V gene are MNHNS and SASEGT. The CDR3 nucleotides are TGTGCCAGCAGTAAACAGGGCTTCACTGAAGCTTTCTTT. It is translated as CASSKQGFTEAFF.

This clonotype showed up just a few times. The V call is TRBV5-5, the J call TRBJ1-2, with a possible D match to TRBD1 (5 bases). Germline CDR1 reads SGHKS; CDR2 reads YYEKEE (reference sequence). Trimming pared 1 base from V and 7 bases from J, leaving 11 bases between. The CDR3 spans 13 residues. The CDR3 DNA follows: TGTGCCAGCAGCTTGTTCGGGACGGCTGGCTACACCTTC. This encodes CASSLFGTAGYTF. Drawing the rest from reference TRBV5-5 and TRBJ1-2, the complete variable domain is DAGVTQSPTHLIKTRGQQVTLRCSPISGHKSVSWYQQVLGQGPQFIFQYYEKEERGRGNFPDRFSARQFPNYSSELNVNALLLGDSALYLCASSLFGTAGYTFGSGTRLTVV.

This clonotype was picked up many times. The chain links TRBV13 to TRBJ1-1; no definite D call. Germline CDR1 and CDR2: PRHDT and FYEKMQ (reference sequence). The CDR3 is made up of 12 amino acids. V lost 0 bases and J 7 bases, leaving 6 bases between the germline ends. The DNA of the CDR3 is TGTGCCAGCAGCTTAGGACAGCATGAAGCTTTCTTT. This encodes CASSLGQHEAFF.

This clonotype occurred a few times. The chain employs TRBV5-5 and TRBJ2-1; 8 nucleotides agree with TRBD1. This CDR3 is 17 amino acids long. CDR1 SGHKS and CDR2 YYEKEE come from the germline V gene (reference sequence). V was clipped by 0 bases and J by 7 bases; unmatched bases: 12. CDR3: CASSLAGTGGFLNEQFF. The CDR3 DNA reads TGTGCCAGCAGCTTGGCTGGCACAGGGGGTTTTTTGAATGAGCAGTTCTTC.

In its sample, this clonotype was seen many times. The J gene is TRBJ1-6, the V gene TRBV30; weak D call: TRBD1 (6 bases). The germline gives CDR1 GTSNPN, CDR2 SVGIG (reference sequence). This CDR3 has 15 residues. V lost 3 bases and J lost 8, with 17 bases in between. Written as DNA, the CDR3 is TGTGCCTGGAGACAACAGGGAAAGGTCGATTCACCCCTCCACTTT. It is translated as CAWRQQGKVDSPLHF.

This clonotype was observed many times. V gene TRBV20-1 combines with J gene TRBJ2-7, with D maybe TRBD2 (5 bases). The V and J ends lost 3 bases and 0 bases respectively, with 12 bases between them. This CDR3 has 14 residues. CDR1 and CDR2 from the germline V gene are DFQATT and SNEGSKA (reference sequence). CDR3 nucleotide sequence: TGCAGTGCTAGTCCCGGACTCCTCTCCTACGAGCAGTACTTC. Translated, it gives CSASPGLLSYEQYF.

At least ten counts were recorded for this clonotype. The chain recombines TRBV6-5 with TRBJ2-3; D possibly corresponds to TRBD2 (5 bases). The CDR3 loop spans 17 amino acids. CDR1 and CDR2 from the germline V gene are MNHEY and SVGAGI. Trimming removed 0 bases from V and 0 bases from J, with 13 bases in between. Here the CDR3 reads CASSYSGPGSSTDTQYF. The CDR3 DNA reads TGTGCCAGCAGTTACTCGGGCCCGGGGTCTAGCACAGATACGCAGTATTTT.

The chain couples TRBV20-1 to TRBJ2-7; possible D gene TRBD2, 7 bases. The CDR3 is 14 residues long. Germline loops: CDR1 DFQATT, CDR2 SNEGSKA (reference sequence). Trimming stripped 0 bases from V and 0 bases from J, with 9 bases between. The CDR3 here is CSARDRGASYEQYF. For the CDR3, the DNA is TGCAGTGCTAGAGATCGGGGGGCCTCCTACGAGCAGTACTTC.

CDR3: CASSLMGLRRNTIYF. CDR3 in DNA: TGCGCCAGCAGCTTGATGGGACTGAGGCGAAACACCATATATTTT. This chain connects TRBV5-1 to TRBJ1-3; tentatively, D is TRBD1 (5 bases). Looked up from germline, CDR1 is SGHRS and CDR2 is YFSETQ. The V end lost 1 base, the J end lost 5 bases, and 13 bases lay between the germline ends. The CDR3 consists of 15 residues.

The gene calls are TRBV24-1 and TRBJ2-7, with D hard to call. Trimming removed 4 bases from V and 1 base from J, with 16 bases in between. The CDR3 has 16 amino acids. Per the germline V gene, CDR1 is KGHDR and CDR2 is SFDVKD. CDR3: CATSDPHGPTSYEQYF. The CDR3 DNA sequence: TGTGCCACCAGTGACCCTCACGGGCCGACATCCTACGAGCAGTACTTC.

This clonotype appeared many times. V is TRBV6-2 or TRBV6-3 and J is TRBJ2-1; D ambiguous. Deletions cut 3 bases from V and 0 bases from J, with 15 bases between. The germline CDR1 and CDR2 sequences are MNHEY and SVGEGT. There are 17 residues in the CDR3. In DNA, the CDR3 is TGTGCCAGCAGTTATCCTACCGGGTACAGCTCCTACAATGAGCAGTTCTTC. Its translation: CASSYPTGYSSYNEQFF.

This clonotype was recorded many times. The V and J genes are TRBV5-1 and TRBJ2-5; no clear D. CDR1 and CDR2 from the germline V gene are SGHRS and YFSETQ. The V gene lost 1 base and the J gene lost 0 bases, with 10 bases spanning the gap. The CDR3 covers 15 residues. CDR3 amino acids: CASSLLQTYQETQYF. CDR3 nucleotides: TGCGCCAGCAGCTTGCTACAGACCTACCAAGAGACCCAGTACTTC.

The chain uses TRBV5-5 and TRBJ2-5; 7 bases are a match to TRBD1. Trimming removed 1 base from V and 7 bases from J; junction bases left unmatched: 4. Germline CDR1 reads SGHKS; CDR2 reads YYEKEE (reference sequence). This CDR3 is built from 13 residues. This CDR3 reads CASSLTGVATQYF. In DNA, the CDR3 is TGTGCCAGCAGCTTGACAGGGGTCGCGACCCAGTACTTC.

This chain joins TRBV11-2 and TRBJ2-1; TRBD2 is a possible D gene (5 bases). With 4 bases removed from V and 1 base from J, the gap between germline ends came to 17 bases. Germline-derived CDR1 and CDR2 are SGHAT and FQNNGV. CDR3 length: 17 amino acids. The CDR3 sequence is CASSSSGAGGSYNEQFF. CDR3 nucleotide sequence: TGTGCCAGCAGCTCCAGTGGTGCGGGTGGTTCCTACAATGAGCAGTTCTTC.

The gene calls are TRBV9 and TRBJ1-3; D may be TRBD1 (5 bases). The CDR3 loop spans 16 amino acids. Germline CDR1 reads SGDLS; CDR2 reads YYNGEE. V lost 4 bases and J 4 bases, leaving 18 bases between the germline ends. This CDR3 reads CASSLVGFQGGNTIYF. CDR3 DNA: TGTGCCAGCAGCCTCGTCGGTTTCCAGGGAGGAAACACCATATATTTT.

This clonotype was observed many times. The chain has TRBV11-2 and TRBJ2-7; a possible D gene is TRBD1 (6 bases). The germline gives CDR1 SGHAT, CDR2 FQNNGV. The CDR3 totals 17 residues. The V gene lost 4 bases and the J gene lost 7 bases, with 26 bases spanning the gap. The CDR3 sequence: CASSSIRWSPTGREQYF. The CDR3 DNA sequence: TGTGCCAGCAGCTCCATCCGCTGGTCCCCGACAGGAAGGGAGCAGTACTTC.

The chain carries TRBV6-1 and TRBJ2-7; D is tentatively TRBD1 or TRBD2 (6 bases each). The CDR3 has 13 residues. The germline V and J ends were trimmed by 8 bases and 5 bases, with 16 bases remaining between them. Germline V CDR1 and CDR2: MNHNS, SASEGT. The CDR3 DNA is TGTGCCAGCGAAAACGGCGGGACACACGAGCAGTACTTC. It codes for CASENGGTHEQYF.

This chain connects TRBV14 to TRBJ2-3; D is undetermined. From germline, CDR1 is SGHDN and CDR2 FVKESK. The CDR3 is made up of 16 amino acids. V was pared by 0 bases and J by 4 bases, with 14 bases between. Written as DNA, the CDR3 is TGTGCCAGCAGCCAAGATCGGGTTGTTGGTGCAGATACGCAGTATTTT. The encoded protein is CASSQDRVVGADTQYF.